The clone carrying this T cell receptor (beta chain) was observed a few times. Its antigen remains unidentified. Template switching (which added a universal primer site) was used, and cDNA carried unique molecular identifiers. TCRdb independently ran MiXCR on the 5' RACE reads; one entry per CDR3 protein. In the table there are some 1,600,000 distinct CDR3 sequences, under 35% of which are singletons. These data are taken from a study of identical twins. Study-wide points: Twins shared out-of-frame alpha sequences with excess low generation probability.

Healthy Caucasians were all of the donors. V was shortened by 4 bases and J by 5 bases, with 11 bases between the two germline ends. CDR3 length equals 13 residues. Germline CDR1 is DFQATT and CDR2 is SNEGSKA (reference sequence). Sequenced sample: cord blood. This chain uses TRBV20-1 with TRBJ1-4; D might be TRBD1 (6 bases). The receptor was isolated from a newborn girl in good health. CDR3 in DNA: TGCAGTGCTAATGACGGGACAAATGAAAAACTGTTTTTT. It is translated as CSANDGTNEKLFF.